This TCR beta chain was identified during a study of blood T cells in healthy people across ages. Study findings and constraints: It was the long-lived donors that had more naive CD4+ cells and higher diversity than aged donors. Measured against age, TCR beta diversity per million T cells decreased in a roughly linear manner.

In regard to this clonotype: Antigen: not known.

The CDR3 sequence is 9 residues long. V lost 2 bases and J lost 8, with 3 bases in between. The germline CDR1 and CDR2 sequences are DFQATT and SNEGSKA (reference sequence). A second roughly 6 to 12 cycle PCR used barcoded and J-beta primers. TCRdb reprocessed the 5' RACE reads via MiXCR and lists one record per CDR3 protein. Among fewer than 2,000,000 distinct CDR3 sequences listed, about two fifths were seen once. The sequenced sample consisted of blood. The source of this sequence is a human donor in good health. The gene calls are TRBV20-1 and TRBJ1-2; no clear D gene. The CDR3 loop reads CSARWGYTF. The CDR3 DNA sequence: TGCAGTGCTAGATGGGGCTACACCTTC.